This T cell receptor (beta chain) was observed in a study of early stage breast cancer tumors. Blood replicates held 0.5 ug DNA, tumor or normal breast about 1.5 ug, two each. Only in-frame clones appear in the TCRdb table, and some are missing; sequencing was by immunoSEQ multiplex PCR. The table has about 34,000 clones, approximately 70% seen once. The receptor comes from a person aged 25 to 40 with breast cancer. Sequences were obtained from breast tumor tissue.

In DNA form, the CDR3 reads TGTGCCAGTAGTATACCAGGGCAAATCCATAACTATGGCTACACCTTC. This sequence encodes CASSIPGQIHNYGYTF. V gene TRBV19 combines with J gene TRBJ1-2; tentative D call: TRBD1 (5 bases). CDR3 length: 16 residues. Between the trimmed V and J ends, which lost 2 bases and 1 base, there was a span of 14 bases. Germline CDR1 and CDR2: LNHDA and SQIVND (reference sequence).